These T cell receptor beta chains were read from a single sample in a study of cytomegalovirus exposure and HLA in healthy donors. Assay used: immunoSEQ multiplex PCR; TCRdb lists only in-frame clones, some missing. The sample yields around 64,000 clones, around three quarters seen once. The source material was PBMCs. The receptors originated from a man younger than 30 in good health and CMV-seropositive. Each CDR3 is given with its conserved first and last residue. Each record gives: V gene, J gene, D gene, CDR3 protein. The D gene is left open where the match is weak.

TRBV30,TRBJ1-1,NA,CAWSVAAGTEAFF
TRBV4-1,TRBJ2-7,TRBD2,CASSQDRAGGDYEQYF
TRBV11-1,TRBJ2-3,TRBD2,CASSRTSRGGEDTQYF
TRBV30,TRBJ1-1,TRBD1,CAWSVLGDSRTEAFF
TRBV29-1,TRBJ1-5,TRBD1,CSVEDREGPQHF
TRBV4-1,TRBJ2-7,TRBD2,CASSQILTSGRAYEQYF
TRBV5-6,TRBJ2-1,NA,CASSSNSDEQFF
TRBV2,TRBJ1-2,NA,CASSPGQLTGYTF
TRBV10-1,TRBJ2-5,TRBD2,CASSEGLGQETQYF
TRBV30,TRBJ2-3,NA,CAWTPGSTDTQYF
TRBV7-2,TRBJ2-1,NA,CASSAFNEQFF
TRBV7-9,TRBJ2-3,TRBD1,CASSLTGVVDTQYF
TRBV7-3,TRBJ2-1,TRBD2,CASSPGGGYNEQFF
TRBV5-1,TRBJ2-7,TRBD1,CASTQDRDEQYF
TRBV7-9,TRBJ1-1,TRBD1,CASSGGTANTEAFF
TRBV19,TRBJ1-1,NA,CASSSSGRTDDFF
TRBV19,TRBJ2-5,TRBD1,CASSVTGEETQYF
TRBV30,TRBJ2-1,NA,CAWELAREQFF
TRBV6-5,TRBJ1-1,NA,CASSFRYRDTEAFF
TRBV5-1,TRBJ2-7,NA,CASSVDWPREQYF
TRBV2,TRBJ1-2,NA,CASSVLNSGYTF
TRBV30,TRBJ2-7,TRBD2,CAWSPPRAGGPHEQYF
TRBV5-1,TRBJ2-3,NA,CASSLGERTDTQYF
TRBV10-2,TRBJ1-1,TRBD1,CASSGQGGSDTEAFF
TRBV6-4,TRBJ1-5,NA,CASSETGGSNQPQHF
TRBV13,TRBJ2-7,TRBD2,CASSPKGTSGDLSEQYF
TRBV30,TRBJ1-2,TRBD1,CAWNLRDRVNGYTF
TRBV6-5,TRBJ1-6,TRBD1,CASSSDRGYSPLHF
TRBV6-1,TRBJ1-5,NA,CASSEIGGSNQPQHF
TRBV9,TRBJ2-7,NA,CASSLRQDFSYEQYF
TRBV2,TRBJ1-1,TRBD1,CASRADRGAFF
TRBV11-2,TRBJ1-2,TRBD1,CASSLTGQNYGYTF
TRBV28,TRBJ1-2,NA,CASRMREEANYGYTF
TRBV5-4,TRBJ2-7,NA,CASSFRQVSSYEQYF
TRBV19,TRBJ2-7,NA,CASSIGQPYEQYF
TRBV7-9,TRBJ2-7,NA,CASSLEGRSIQYF
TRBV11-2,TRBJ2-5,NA,CASSSQTTGGETQYF
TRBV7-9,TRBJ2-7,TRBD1,CASSLSRGQGYEQYF
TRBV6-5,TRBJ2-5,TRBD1,CASSYEGAQGETQYF
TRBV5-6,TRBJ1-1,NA,CASSLGGHRTEAFF
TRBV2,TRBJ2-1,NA,CASTTDSNEQFF
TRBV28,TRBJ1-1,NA,CASSRSTEAFF
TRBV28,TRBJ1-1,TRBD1,CASSRRFFRQGARSGEAFF
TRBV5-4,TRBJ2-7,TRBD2,CASSSWTSGSGYEQYF
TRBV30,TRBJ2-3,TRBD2,CAWSVAGVAGSSTDTQYF